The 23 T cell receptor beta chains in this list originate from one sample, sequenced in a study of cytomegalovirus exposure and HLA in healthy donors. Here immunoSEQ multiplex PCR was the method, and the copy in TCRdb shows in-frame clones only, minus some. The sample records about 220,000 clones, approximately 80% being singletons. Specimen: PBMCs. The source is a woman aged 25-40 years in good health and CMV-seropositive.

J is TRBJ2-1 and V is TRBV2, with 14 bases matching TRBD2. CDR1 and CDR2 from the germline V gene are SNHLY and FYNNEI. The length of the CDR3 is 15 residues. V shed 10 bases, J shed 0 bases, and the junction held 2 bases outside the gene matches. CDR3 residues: CATTSGRASYNEQFF. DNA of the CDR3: TGTGCCACGACTAGCGGGAGGGCCTCCTACAATGAGCAGTTCTTC.

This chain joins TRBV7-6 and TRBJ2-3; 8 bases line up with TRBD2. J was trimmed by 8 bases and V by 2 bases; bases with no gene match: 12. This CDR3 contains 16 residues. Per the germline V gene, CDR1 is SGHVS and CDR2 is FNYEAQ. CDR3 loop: CASSLIREGPSGTQYF. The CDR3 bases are TGTGCCAGCAGCTTAATACGGGAGGGCCCCAGTGGTACGCAGTATTTT. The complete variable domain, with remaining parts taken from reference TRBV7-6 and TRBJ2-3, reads GAGVSQSPRYKVTKRGQDVALRCDPISGHVSLYWYRQALGQGPEFLTYFNYEAQQDKSGLPNDRFSAERPEGSISTLTIQRTEQRDSAMYRCASSLIREGPSGTQYFGPGTRLTVL.

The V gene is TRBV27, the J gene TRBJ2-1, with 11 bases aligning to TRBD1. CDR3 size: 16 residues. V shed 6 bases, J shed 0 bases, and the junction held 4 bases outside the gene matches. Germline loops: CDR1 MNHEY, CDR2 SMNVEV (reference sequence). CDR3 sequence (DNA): TGTGCCAGCAGGGGGACAGGGGGATTCTCCTACAATGAGCAGTTCTTC. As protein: CASRGTGGFSYNEQFF.

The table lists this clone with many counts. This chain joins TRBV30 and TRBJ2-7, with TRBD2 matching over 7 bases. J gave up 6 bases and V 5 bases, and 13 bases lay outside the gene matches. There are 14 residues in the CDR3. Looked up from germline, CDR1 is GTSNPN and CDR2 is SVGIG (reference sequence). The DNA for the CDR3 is TGTGCCTGGTGTGAGGGACTGGGAGGGGTCGAGCAGTACTTC. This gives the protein CAWCEGLGGVEQYF.

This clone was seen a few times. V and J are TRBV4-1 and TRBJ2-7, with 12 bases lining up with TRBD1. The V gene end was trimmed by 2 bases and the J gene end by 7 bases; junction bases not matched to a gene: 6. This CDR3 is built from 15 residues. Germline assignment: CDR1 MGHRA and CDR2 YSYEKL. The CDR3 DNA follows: TGCGCCAGCAGCCAACCGGGACAGGGGGCTAGGGAGCAGTACTTC. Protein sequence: CASSQPGQGAREQYF.

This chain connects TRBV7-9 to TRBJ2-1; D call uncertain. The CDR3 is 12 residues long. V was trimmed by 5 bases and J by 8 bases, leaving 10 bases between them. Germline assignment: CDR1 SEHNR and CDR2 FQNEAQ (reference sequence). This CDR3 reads CASSLLSHEQFF. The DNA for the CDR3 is TGTGCCAGCAGCCTCTTAAGTCATGAGCAGTTCTTC.

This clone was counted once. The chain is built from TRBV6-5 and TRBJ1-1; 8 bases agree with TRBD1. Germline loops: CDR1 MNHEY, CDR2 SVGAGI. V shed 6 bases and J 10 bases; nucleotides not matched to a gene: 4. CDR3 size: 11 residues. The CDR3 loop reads CASSRGQVAFF. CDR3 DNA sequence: TGTGCCAGCAGCAGGGGGCAGGTAGCTTTCTTT.

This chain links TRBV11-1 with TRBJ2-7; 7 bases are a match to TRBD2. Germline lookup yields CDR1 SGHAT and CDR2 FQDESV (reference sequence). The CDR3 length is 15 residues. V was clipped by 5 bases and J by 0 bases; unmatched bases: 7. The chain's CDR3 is CASSPTSAISYEQYF. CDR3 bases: TGTGCCAGCAGCCCCACTAGCGCCATCTCCTACGAGCAGTACTTC.

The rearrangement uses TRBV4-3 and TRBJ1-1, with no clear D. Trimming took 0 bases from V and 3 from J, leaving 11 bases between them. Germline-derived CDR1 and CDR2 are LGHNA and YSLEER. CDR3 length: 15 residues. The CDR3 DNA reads TGCGCCAGCAGCCAAGATCGCCGGTTGTACACTGAAGCTTTCTTT. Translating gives CASSQDRRLYTEAFF.

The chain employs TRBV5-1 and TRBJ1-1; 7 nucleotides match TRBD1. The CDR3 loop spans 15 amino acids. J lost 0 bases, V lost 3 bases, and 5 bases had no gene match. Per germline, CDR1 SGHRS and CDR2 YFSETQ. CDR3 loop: CASSSWGQLNTEAFF. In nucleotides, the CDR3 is TGCGCCAGCAGCTCGTGGGGACAGCTGAACACTGAAGCTTTCTTT.

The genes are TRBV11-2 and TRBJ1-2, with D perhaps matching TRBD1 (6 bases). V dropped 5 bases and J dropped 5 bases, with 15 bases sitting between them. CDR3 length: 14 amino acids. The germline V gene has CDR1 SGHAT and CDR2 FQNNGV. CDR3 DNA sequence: TGTGCCAGCAGCCCGTCAAGGGGGACATATGGCTACACCTTC. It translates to CASSPSRGTYGYTF.

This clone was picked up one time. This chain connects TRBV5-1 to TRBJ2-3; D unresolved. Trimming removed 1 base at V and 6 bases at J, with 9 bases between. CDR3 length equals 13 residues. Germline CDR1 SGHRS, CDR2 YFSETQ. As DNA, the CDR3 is TGCGCCAGCAGCTTGACGGGTAGGGATACGCAGTATTTT. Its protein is CASSLTGRDTQYF.

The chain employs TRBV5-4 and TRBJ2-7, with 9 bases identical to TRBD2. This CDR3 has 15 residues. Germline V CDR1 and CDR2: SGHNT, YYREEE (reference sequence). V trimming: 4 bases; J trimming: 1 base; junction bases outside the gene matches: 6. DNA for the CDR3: TGTGCCAGCAGCCAAGAGACTAGCGGTTCCTACGAGCAGTACTTC. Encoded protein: CASSQETSGSYEQYF.

The CDR3 protein is CASSDISGGGTEAFF. The CDR3 DNA sequence: TGTGCCAGCAGTGATATTTCAGGGGGAGGCACTGAAGCTTTCTTT. V usage is TRBV25-1 and J usage is TRBJ1-1; 7 bases fit TRBD1. The CDR3 is 15 amino acids. Germline V gene sequence: CDR1 MGHDK, CDR2 SYGVNS. V lost 3 bases to trimming and J lost 4 bases; unmatched junction nucleotides: 8. The full variable domain, in which reference TRBV25-1 and TRBJ1-1 provide the parts outside the CDR3, is EADIYQTPRYLVIGTGKKITLECSQTMGHDKMYWYQQDPGMELHLIHYSYGVNSTEKGDLSSESTVSRIRTEHFPLTLESARPSHTSQYLCASSDISGGGTEAFFGQGTRLTVV.

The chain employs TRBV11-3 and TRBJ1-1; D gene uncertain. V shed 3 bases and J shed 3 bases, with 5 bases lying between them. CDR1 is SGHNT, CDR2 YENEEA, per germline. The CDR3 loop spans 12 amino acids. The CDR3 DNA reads TGTGCCAGCAGCTTGCTTTACACTGAAGCTTTCTTT. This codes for CASSLLYTEAFF. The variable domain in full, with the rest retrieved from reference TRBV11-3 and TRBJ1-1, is EAGVVQSPRYKIIEKKQPVAFWCNPISGHNTLYWYLQNLGQGPELLIRYENEEAVDDSQLPKDRFSAERLKGVDSTLKIQPAELGDSAVYLCASSLLYTEAFFGQGTRLTVV.

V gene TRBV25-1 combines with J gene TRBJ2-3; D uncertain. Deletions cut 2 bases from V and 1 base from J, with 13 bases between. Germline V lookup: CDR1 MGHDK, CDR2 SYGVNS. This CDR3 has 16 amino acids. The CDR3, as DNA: TGTGCCAGCAGTGAAATCGATATTCTAGGCACAGATACGCAGTATTTT. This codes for CASSEIDILGTDTQYF.

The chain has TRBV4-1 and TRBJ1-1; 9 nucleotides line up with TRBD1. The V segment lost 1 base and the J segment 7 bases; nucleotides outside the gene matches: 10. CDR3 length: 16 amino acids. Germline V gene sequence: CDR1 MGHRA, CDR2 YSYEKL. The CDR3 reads CASSQALQGAVSEAFF. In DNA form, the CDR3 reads TGCGCCAGCAGCCAAGCTTTACAGGGGGCCGTGAGTGAAGCTTTCTTT.

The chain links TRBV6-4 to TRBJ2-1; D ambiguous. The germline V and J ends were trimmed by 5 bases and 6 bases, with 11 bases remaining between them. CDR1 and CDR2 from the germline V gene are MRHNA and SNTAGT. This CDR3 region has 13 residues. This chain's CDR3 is CASSFPRSNEQFF. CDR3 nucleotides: TGTGCCAGCAGTTTTCCCAGAAGCAATGAGCAGTTCTTC.

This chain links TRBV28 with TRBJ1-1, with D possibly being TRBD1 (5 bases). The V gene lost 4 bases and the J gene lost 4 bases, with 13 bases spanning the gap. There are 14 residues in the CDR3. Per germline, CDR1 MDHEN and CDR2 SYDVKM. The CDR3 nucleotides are TGTGCCAGCAGTTCTCCGGGGGAGCGCACTGAAGCTTTCTTT. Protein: CASSSPGERTEAFF.

The CDR3 bases are TGTGCCAGCAGCTTCTCTGGAGGGGACTACAATGAGCAGTTCTTC. Residues: CASSFSGGDYNEQFF. The gene calls are TRBV7-3 and TRBJ2-1, with D possibly matching TRBD2 (6 bases). The CDR3 has 15 amino acids. The V and J ends lost 3 bases and 3 bases respectively, with 12 bases between them. The germline gives CDR1 SGHTA, CDR2 FQGTGA.

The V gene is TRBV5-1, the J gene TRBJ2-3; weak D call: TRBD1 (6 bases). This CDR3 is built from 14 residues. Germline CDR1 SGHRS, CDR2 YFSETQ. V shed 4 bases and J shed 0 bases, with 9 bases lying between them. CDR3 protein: CASSGQSSTDTQYF. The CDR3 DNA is TGCGCCAGCAGCGGACAGTCTAGCACAGATACGCAGTATTTT.

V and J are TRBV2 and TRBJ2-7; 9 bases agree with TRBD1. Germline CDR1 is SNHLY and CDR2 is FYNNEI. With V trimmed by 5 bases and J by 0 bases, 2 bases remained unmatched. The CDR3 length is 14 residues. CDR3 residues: CASSRQGGSYEQYF. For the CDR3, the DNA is TGTGCCAGCAGTAGACAGGGGGGCTCCTACGAGCAGTACTTC.

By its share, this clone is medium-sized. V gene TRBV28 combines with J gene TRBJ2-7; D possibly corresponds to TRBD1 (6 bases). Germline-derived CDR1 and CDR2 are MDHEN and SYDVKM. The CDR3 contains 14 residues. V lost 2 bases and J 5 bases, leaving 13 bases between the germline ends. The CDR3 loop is CASSLIRGHHEQYF. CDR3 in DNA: TGTGCCAGCAGTTTAATTAGGGGACACCACGAGCAGTACTTC.